Below are 5 T cell receptor beta chains sequenced from a single sample in a study of shared clonotypes between healthy human individuals. Repertoires were generated with immunoSEQ multiplex PCR, while TCRdb's copy carries only in-frame clones and drops some. The sample holds roughly 2.2 million clones, roughly 90% seen once. Sequencing used naive CD4+ T cells from PBMCs. The subset denotes: CD45RA+ positively selected. All receptors derive from a man between 18 and 29 years old in good health. Some clones in this sample may be carry-over from other donors' samples.

V is TRBV12-5 and J is TRBJ2-7; no reliable D call. The V and J ends lost 1 base and 7 bases respectively, with 11 bases between them. This CDR3 is built from 13 residues. Germline lookup yields CDR1 LGHNT and CDR2 FRNRAP. The CDR3 spells CASGLGPLFEQYF. As DNA, the CDR3 is TGTGCTAGTGGTTTGGGCCCGTTGTTTGAGCAGTACTTC. Full variable domain (remainder filled in from reference TRBV12-5 and TRBJ2-7): DARVTQTPRHKVTEMGQEVTMRCQPILGHNTVFWYRQTMMQGLELLAYFRNRAPLDDSGMPKDRFSAEMPDATLATLKIQPSEPRDSAVYFCASGLGPLFEQYFGPGTRLTVT.

Only one count was recorded for this clone. The V and J genes are TRBV5-1 and TRBJ2-3; 8 positions match TRBD2. Germline V CDR1 and CDR2: SGHRS, YFSETQ. V shed 4 bases, J shed 11 bases, and the junction held 15 bases outside the gene matches. CDR3 length: 15 amino acids. CDR3 in DNA: TGCGCCAGCAGCCTCCAAACTAGCGGACCCCGGGGGCAGTATTTT. Translation: CASSLQTSGPRGQYF.

This clone has just a few counts. Distinct nucleotide sequences in the sample also encode this CDR3. V usage is TRBV15 and J usage is TRBJ2-3; D unclear. Germline CDR1 LNHNV, CDR2 YYDKDF (reference sequence). V shed 0 bases and J shed 3 bases, with 1 base lying between them. The CDR3 is made up of 12 amino acids. CDR3 sequence (DNA): TGTGCCACCAGCAGAGAGACAGATACGCAGTATTTT. This sequence encodes CATSRETDTQYF.

This clone was seen just once. The gene calls are TRBV6-1 and TRBJ2-7; TRBD1 or TRBD2 may be the D gene (5 bases each). CDR1 MNHNS and CDR2 SASEGT come from the germline V gene. The CDR3 loop spans 15 amino acids. Between the trimmed V and J ends, which lost 6 bases and 2 bases, there was a span of 17 bases. The CDR3 DNA sequence: TGTGCCAGCAGCTTCTCCGGGACGGCTACCTACGAGCAGTACTTC. Amino acid sequence: CASSFSGTATYEQYF.

The rearrangement uses TRBV14 and TRBJ2-5; D remains ambiguous. The germline V gene has CDR1 SGHDN and CDR2 FVKESK. With 1 base removed from V and 7 bases from J, the gap between germline ends came to 10 bases. The CDR3 contains 13 residues. In DNA, the CDR3 is TGTGCCAGCAGCCAAGCGATCCGGTTGACCCAGTACTTC. Its translation is CASSQAIRLTQYF.